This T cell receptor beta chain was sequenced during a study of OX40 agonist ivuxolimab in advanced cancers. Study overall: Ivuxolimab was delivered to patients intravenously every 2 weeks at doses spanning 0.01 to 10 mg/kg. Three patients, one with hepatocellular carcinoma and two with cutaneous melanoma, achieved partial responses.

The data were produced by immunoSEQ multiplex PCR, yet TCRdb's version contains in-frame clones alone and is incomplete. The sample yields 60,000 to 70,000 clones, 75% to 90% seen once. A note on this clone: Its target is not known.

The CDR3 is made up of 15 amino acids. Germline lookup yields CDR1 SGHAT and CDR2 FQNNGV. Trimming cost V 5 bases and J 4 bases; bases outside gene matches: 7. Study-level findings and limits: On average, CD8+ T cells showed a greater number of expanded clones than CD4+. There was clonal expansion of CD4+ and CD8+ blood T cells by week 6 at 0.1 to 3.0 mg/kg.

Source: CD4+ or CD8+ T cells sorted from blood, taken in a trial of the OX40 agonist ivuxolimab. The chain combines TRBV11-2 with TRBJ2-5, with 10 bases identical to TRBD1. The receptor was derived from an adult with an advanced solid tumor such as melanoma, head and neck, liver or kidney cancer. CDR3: CASSHPTGGAETQYF. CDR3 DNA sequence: TGTGCCAGCAGCCATCCGACAGGGGGCGCAGAGACCCAGTACTTC.